The 14 T cell receptor beta chains below were found in one sample sequenced in a study of siplizumab effects on memory and regulatory T cells. Using immunoSEQ multiplex PCR, the repertoire was profiled, and TCRdb retains in-frame clones only, with some absent. The table lists 100,000 or so clones, 94% of them singletons. The source material was Tregs sorted from blood. The source of these receptors is a human donor in good health.

The chain couples TRBV7-9 to TRBJ2-1, with D possibly matching TRBD1 (5 bases). Between the trimmed V and J ends, which lost 8 bases and 10 bases, there was a span of 12 bases. The CDR3 loop spans 11 amino acids. The germline gives CDR1 SEHNR, CDR2 FQNEAQ (reference sequence). The CDR3 reads CASGLPGEQFF. For the CDR3, the DNA is TGTGCCAGCGGTCTTCCAGGGGAGCAGTTCTTC. The variable domain in full, with the rest retrieved from reference TRBV7-9 and TRBJ2-1, is DTGVSQNPRHKITKRGQNVTFRCDPISEHNRLYWYRQTLGQGPEFLTYFQNEAQLEKSRLLSDRFSAERPKGSFSTLEIQRTEQGDSAMYLCASGLPGEQFFGPGTRLTVL.

The chain couples TRBV19 to TRBJ1-2; the D is unclear. This CDR3 has 14 amino acids. V lost 10 bases and J 8 bases, leaving 23 bases between the germline ends. Germline loops: CDR1 LNHDA, CDR2 SQIVND (reference sequence). DNA for the CDR3: TGTGCCACCCTCGGGGATTACACAAACCTGGGCTACACCTTC. Its translation is CATLGDYTNLGYTF.

Only one count was recorded for this clone. The V gene is TRBV19, the J gene TRBJ2-2; a possible D gene is TRBD2 (5 bases). The CDR3 sequence is 17 residues long. Germline lookup yields CDR1 LNHDA and CDR2 SQIVND (reference sequence). Trimming took 9 bases from V and 1 from J, leaving 21 bases between them. CDR3 protein: CASMINPGKVNTGELFF. In nucleotides, the CDR3 is TGTGCCAGCATGATCAATCCCGGGAAGGTGAACACCGGGGAGCTGTTTTTT.

The sample holds a few counts of this clone. The J gene is TRBJ2-5, the V gene TRBV5-4; D is unclear. The CDR3 spans 11 residues. Trimming cost V 2 bases and J 5 bases, with 4 bases left between them. Germline V gene lookup returns CDR1 SGHNT and CDR2 YYREEE (reference sequence). The CDR3 nucleotides are TGTGCCAGCAGCTTTGGTGAGACCCAGTACTTC. It is translated as CASSFGETQYF.

This clone was counted a single time. The chain links TRBV19 to TRBJ2-5, with D maybe TRBD1 (5 bases). V dropped 4 bases and J dropped 4 bases, with 10 bases sitting between them. The CDR3 spans 13 residues. CDR1 LNHDA and CDR2 SQIVND come from the germline V gene (reference sequence). Here the CDR3 reads CASSKTRVETQYF. The CDR3 DNA sequence: TGTGCCAGTAGTAAGACCAGGGTAGAGACCCAGTACTTC.

The chain is built from TRBV5-1 and TRBJ1-3, with D unresolved. Germline CDR1 is SGHRS and CDR2 is YFSETQ. The germline V and J ends were trimmed by 0 bases and 0 bases, with 10 bases remaining between them. The CDR3 length is 16 residues. Written as DNA, the CDR3 is TGCGCCAGCAGCTTGGGGCAGACGCACTCTGGAAACACCATATATTTT. It translates to CASSLGQTHSGNTIYF.

The V gene is TRBV6-5, the J gene TRBJ2-7; D is uncertain. The V gene's germline CDR1 is MNHEY and CDR2 SVGAGI. The V end lost 0 bases, the J end lost 0 bases, and 6 bases lay between the germline ends. There are 14 residues in the CDR3. CDR3: CASSYSYSSYEQYF. The CDR3 nucleotides read TGTGCCAGCAGTTACTCTTACAGCTCCTACGAGCAGTACTTC.

V and J are TRBV6-5 and TRBJ2-7; TRBD1 aligns across 7 bases. Trimming cost V 2 bases and J 7 bases; bases outside gene matches: 11. From germline, CDR1 is MNHEY and CDR2 SVGAGI. The CDR3 is made up of 15 amino acids. CDR3 sequence: CASSYVGAGGGEQYF. DNA for the CDR3: TGTGCCAGCAGTTACGTCGGGGCAGGGGGTGGAGAGCAGTACTTC.

This chain uses TRBV12-5 with TRBJ2-1, with 9 bases aligning to TRBD1. Losses at the gene ends were 1 base for V and 1 base for J; bases not matched to a gene: 5. CDR1 LGHNT and CDR2 FRNRAP come from the germline V gene. This CDR3 has 17 amino acids. DNA for the CDR3: TGTGCTAGTGGTTTGGGGGGACAGGGACGATCCTACAATGAGCAGTTCTTC. This codes for CASGLGGQGRSYNEQFF.

V gene TRBV19 combines with J gene TRBJ1-2; weak D call: TRBD1 (5 bases). From germline, CDR1 is LNHDA and CDR2 SQIVND (reference sequence). V was pared by 7 bases and J by 4 bases, with 16 bases between. CDR3 size: 14 residues. CDR3 coding DNA: TGTGCCAGTACGGGACCCGTCGTCCTCTATGGCTACACCTTC. Translation: CASTGPVVLYGYTF.

The chain employs TRBV2 and TRBJ2-3; D is uncertain. V was pared by 4 bases and J by 6 bases, with 14 bases between. Germline values: CDR1 SNHLY, CDR2 FYNNEI. CDR3 length equals 14 residues. The CDR3 region is CASSAWATGDTQYF. DNA for the CDR3: TGTGCCAGCAGTGCTTGGGCAACCGGGGATACGCAGTATTTT.

The chain uses TRBV6-1 and TRBJ2-7; perhaps TRBD1 as D (6 bases). Trimming removed 5 bases from V and 3 bases from J, with 11 bases in between. CDR1 is MNHNS and CDR2 is SASEGT in the germline V gene. CDR3 length equals 13 residues. CDR3 protein: CASSRQVIYEQYF. The DNA for the CDR3 is TGTGCCAGCAGTCGACAGGTTATCTACGAGCAGTACTTC.

The J gene is TRBJ1-3, the V gene TRBV6-6, with 12 bases aligning to TRBD1. After removal of 5 bases from V and 6 bases from J, the junction contained 5 bases not matched to a gene. Germline V gene sequence: CDR1 MNHNY, CDR2 SVGAGI (reference sequence). The CDR3 is made up of 15 amino acids. The CDR3 nucleotides read TGTGCCAGCAGTCCCCAGGGACAGGGGGCAAACACCATATATTTT. It translates to CASSPQGQGANTIYF.

This clone appeared once. The chain joins TRBV7-9 to TRBJ2-5; 8 positions agree with TRBD2. The germline V gene has CDR1 SEHNR and CDR2 FQNEAQ (reference sequence). This CDR3 is 17 amino acids long. V gave up 5 bases and J gave up 3 bases; unmatched junction bases: 14. This CDR3 reads CASSTSGQGREKETQYF. The CDR3 nucleotides are TGTGCCAGCAGCACTAGCGGCCAAGGGAGAGAAAAAGAGACCCAGTACTTC.